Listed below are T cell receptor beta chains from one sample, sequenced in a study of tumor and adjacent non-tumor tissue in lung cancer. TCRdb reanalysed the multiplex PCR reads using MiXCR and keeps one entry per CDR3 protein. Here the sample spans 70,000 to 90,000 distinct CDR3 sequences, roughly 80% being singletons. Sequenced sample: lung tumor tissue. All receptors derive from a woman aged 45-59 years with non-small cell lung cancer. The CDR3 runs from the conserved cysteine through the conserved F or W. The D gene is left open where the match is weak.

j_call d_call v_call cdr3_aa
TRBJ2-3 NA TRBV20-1 CSASRGIDTQYF
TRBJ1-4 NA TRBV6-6 CASSYPRPQTEFNEELLF
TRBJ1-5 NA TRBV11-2 CASRSNGYQPQHF
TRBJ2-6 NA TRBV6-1 CASNEGNSGANVLTF
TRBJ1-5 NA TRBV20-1 CSASTECNQPQHF
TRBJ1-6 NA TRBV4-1 CASSQGLRDSPLHF
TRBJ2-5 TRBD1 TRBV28 CASRSLNRGLETQYF
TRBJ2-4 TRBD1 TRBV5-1 CASRFRDREADIQYF
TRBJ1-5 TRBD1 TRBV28 CASSPLDRGAGQPQHF
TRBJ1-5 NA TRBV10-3 CAISASAGFSHRPQHF
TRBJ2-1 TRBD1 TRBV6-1 CASFHSGQGGNEQFF
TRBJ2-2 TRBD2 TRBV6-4 CASSVTSGNTGEIFF
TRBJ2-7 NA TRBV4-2 CASSQGGAVHEQYF
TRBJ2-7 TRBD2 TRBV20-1 CSASTSGITYEQYF
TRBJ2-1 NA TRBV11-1 CASVGVREQFF
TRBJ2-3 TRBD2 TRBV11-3 CASSLGWRENADTQYF
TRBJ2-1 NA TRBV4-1 CANSQNPFSVEQFF
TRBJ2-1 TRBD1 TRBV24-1 CATSDLDRDEQFF
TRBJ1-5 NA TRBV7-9 CASSPDDQPQHF
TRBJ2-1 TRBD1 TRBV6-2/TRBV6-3 CASSYGTGGHGAFF
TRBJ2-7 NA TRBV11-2 CASSLAWGSPYEHYF
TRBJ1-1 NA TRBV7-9 CVSSLGSLGPNTEAFF